Listed below are T cell receptor beta chains from one sample, sequenced in a study of shared clonotypes between healthy human individuals. The repertoire was sequenced with immunoSEQ multiplex PCR; TCRdb's copy has only in-frame clones and lacks some. The sample holds 2,500,000 or so clones; approximately 92% are singletons and the top ten take under 0.15%. The sample consisted of naive CD4+ T cells sorted from blood. The receptor source for this set is a man aged 18 to 30 in good health. Each CDR3 is given with its conserved first and last residue. D genes are given only for firm matches. The listing skips clone size in some rows; elsewhere it reads once, few, many or a size class.

abundance,v_gene,d_gene,j_gene,CDR3nt,CDR3aa
once,TRBV15,.,TRBJ2-7,TGTGCCACCAGTCATTCTAGGGGAACCTACGAGCAGTACTTC,CATSHSRGTYEQYF
.,TRBV2,.,TRBJ1-1,TGTGCCAGCAGTGAAGCTCCTTCTGGGAACACTGAAGCTTTCTTT,CASSEAPSGNTEAFF
.,TRBV18,TRBD2,TRBJ2-3,TGTGCCAGCTCGCCCGGGGGGGCGGATACGCAGTATTTT,CASSPGGADTQYF
.,TRBV28,.,TRBJ2-7,TGTGCCAGCACGCGGGCCCTGGGTGCCCCCTACGAGCAGTACTTC,CASTRALGAPYEQYF
.,TRBV10-3,.,TRBJ1-3,TGTGCCATCAGTGTCCAGGCCAGCTCTGGAAACACCATATATTTT,CAISVQASSGNTIYF
.,TRBV30,.,TRBJ1-6,TGTGCCTGGAGAGGACAGAGTGGTTCACCCCTCCACTTT,CAWRGQSGSPLHF
.,TRBV20-1,.,TRBJ1-1,TGCAGTGCTAGTAACGCTAACTTT,CSASNANF
.,TRBV7-6,TRBD1,TRBJ1-4,TGTGCCAGCAGCTTAGCATTTCACCGGGACAGGGATGGGGGCACTAATGAAAAACTGTTTTTT,CASSLAFHRDRDGGTNEKLFF
.,TRBV6-5,.,TRBJ2-7,TGTGCCAGCAGGGATCTGGCGGGTAGCTACGAGCAGTACTTC,CASRDLAGSYEQYF
once,TRBV5-1,TRBD1,TRBJ1-3,TGCGCCAGCAGCTTTGGGGGGGACAGCTCTGGAAACACCATATATTTT,CASSFGGDSSGNTIYF
.,TRBV5-1,TRBD1,TRBJ2-2,TGCGCCAGCAAACAGGGGGCGTTAAACACCGGGGAGCTGTTTTTT,CASKQGALNTGELFF
.,TRBV9,TRBD1,TRBJ1-4,TGTGCCAGCAGCGCATCGGGACAGGGAATAGTTGAAAAACTGTTTTTT,CASSASGQGIVEKLFF
.,TRBV5-1,TRBD1,TRBJ2-2,TGCGCCAGCAGCCCCCCGGGACAGGGCTCCGGGGAGCTGTTTTTT,CASSPPGQGSGELFF
.,TRBV7-2,.,TRBJ1-4,TGTGCCAGCAGCTTAGTCGATTTAACTAATGAAAAACTGTTTTTT,CASSLVDLTNEKLFF
.,TRBV5-1,.,TRBJ2-5,TGCGCCAGCAGCCCCCCCGCGGGGTCAGAGACCCAGTACTTC,CASSPPAGSETQYF
.,TRBV10-3,TRBD1,TRBJ2-2,TGTGCCATCAGTGGGACAGGGGTCACCGGGGAGCTGTTTTTT,CAISGTGVTGELFF
.,TRBV5-8,.,TRBJ2-5,TGTGCCAGCAGCTTACAAGCAGCAGAGACCCAGTACTTC,CASSLQAAETQYF
.,TRBV6-1,.,TRBJ2-7,TGTGCCAGCAGTGACCTCGAGGGCTCCTACGAGCAGTACTTC,CASSDLEGSYEQYF
.,TRBV2,.,TRBJ1-3,TGTGCCAGCAGCGGTACAGGGACTGGAAACACCATATATTTT,CASSGTGTGNTIYF
.,TRBV9,.,TRBJ1-4,TGTGCCAGCAGCGTTTCGACAACTAATGAAAAACTGTTTTTT,CASSVSTTNEKLFF
.,TRBV11-2,.,TRBJ2-5,TGTGCCAGCAGCTTAGACCAAGAGACCCAGTACTTC,CASSLDQETQYF
.,TRBV9,.,TRBJ2-3,TGTGCCAGCAGCGTAGCTACTTCCGATACGCAGTATTTT,CASSVATSDTQYF
.,TRBV7-6,TRBD2,TRBJ2-3,TGTGCCAGCAGCCCGAGCGGGGGGGCCCAAGATACGCAGTATTTT,CASSPSGGAQDTQYF
.,TRBV19,.,TRBJ2-2,TGTGCCAGAACTTCCGACCTAGACGGGACCGGGGAGCTGTTTTTT,CARTSDLDGTGELFF
.,TRBV4-1,.,TRBJ1-6,TGCGCCAGCAGCCAACCGAGTCCGGGGGGTTCACCCCTCCACTTT,CASSQPSPGGSPLHF
.,TRBV30,TRBD1,TRBJ1-5,TGTGCCTCGCGGGACAGGGCCAATCAGCCCCAGCATTTT,CASRDRANQPQHF
.,TRBV7-9,.,TRBJ2-7,TGTGCCAGCAGCTTAGCAGACCAGTCCGAGCAGTACTTC,CASSLADQSEQYF
.,TRBV6-5,TRBD1,TRBJ2-7,TGTGCCAGCAGTCGGACAGGTCCCTACGAGCAGTACTTC,CASSRTGPYEQYF
.,TRBV27,.,TRBJ1-2,TGTGCCAGCAGTTTAACGCCCGGGGGTCCATCGAGAGGGTATGGCTACACCTTC,CASSLTPGGPSRGYGYTF